This TCR beta chain is from a study of CD8 T cells in ankylosing spondylitis. The study, taken as a whole, reports: A motif in TCR beta, a set of about 8 highly homologous variants, appeared characteristic of ankylosing spondylitis blood.

Comments on this clonotype: Its matching antigen is unknown.

MiXCR was run by TCRdb on the 5' RACE reads, yielding one entry per CDR3 protein. The sample contains about 500,000 distinct CDR3 sequences, about 13% of which appear only once. The germline V and J ends were trimmed by 0 bases and 4 bases, with 10 bases remaining between them. Germline loops: CDR1 SGHRS, CDR2 YFSETQ. This CDR3 is built from 15 residues. This receptor was taken from a male donor with ankylosing spondylitis. The rearrangement links TRBV5-1 to TRBJ2-2, with a possible D match to TRBD2 (5 bases). Specimen: blood, either unsorted or a sorted T cell fraction (not recorded which). The CDR3 coding sequence is TGCGCCAGCAGCTTGGTTCGGGATGGCACCGGGGAGCTGTTTTTT. Protein: CASSLVRDGTGELFF. The full variable domain, rest sourced from reference TRBV5-1 and TRBJ2-2, is KAGVTQTPRYLIKTRGQQVTLSCSPISGHRSVSWYQQTPGQGLQFLFEYFSETQRNKGNFPGRFSGRQFSNSRSEMNVSTLELGDSALYLCASSLVRDGTGELFFGEGSRLTVL.